One sample yielded the 21 T cell receptor beta chains listed below, sequenced in a study of identical twins. TCRdb processed the 5' RACE reads anew with MiXCR; each CDR3 protein has one entry. The repertoire holds 1.5 million to 2 million distinct CDR3 sequences, about 31% seen once, with around 0.25% in the top ten. Sequences were obtained from cord blood. The receptors stem from a newborn girl in good health.

Only a few counts were recorded for this clonotype. The V and J genes are TRBV6-5 and TRBJ2-3; 7 bases agree with TRBD2. V shed 0 bases and J 6 bases; nucleotides not matched to a gene: 6. The CDR3 consists of 15 residues. The germline gives CDR1 MNHEY, CDR2 SVGAGI. CDR3 protein: CASSYSRTSSDTQYF. In DNA form, the CDR3 reads TGTGCCAGCAGTTACTCTCGGACTAGTTCGGATACGCAGTATTTT.

In its sample, this clonotype was seen a few times. The chain uses TRBV4-1 and TRBJ1-1; D is possibly TRBD1 (5 bases). The CDR3 runs to 14 residues. Germline CDR1 MGHRA, CDR2 YSYEKL. V was trimmed by 0 bases and J by 7 bases, leaving 12 bases between them. The CDR3 here is CASSQDPRGGEAFF. CDR3 nucleotide sequence: TGCGCCAGCAGCCAAGATCCCCGGGGGGGTGAAGCTTTCTTT.

The CDR3 DNA reads as TGCAGTGCTAGACCCGGCCTAGCCGGGACCGGGGAGCTGTTTTTT. Amino acids: CSARPGLAGTGELFF. V usage is TRBV20-1 and J usage is TRBJ2-2; weak D call: TRBD2 (5 bases). Trimming stripped 2 bases from V and 5 bases from J, with 15 bases between. Germline CDR1 DFQATT, CDR2 SNEGSKA (reference sequence). This CDR3 comprises 15 residues.

The V gene is TRBV6-6, the J gene TRBJ2-5; 10 nucleotides agree with TRBD1. Trimming took 5 bases from V and 3 from J; bases not matched to a gene: 9. This CDR3 comprises 16 residues. Germline V gene data show CDR1 as MNHNY and CDR2 as SVGAGI (reference sequence). Written as DNA, the CDR3 is TGTGCCAGCAGTCGAATCCGGGACAGGGGAGAAGAGACCCAGTACTTC. Translated: CASSRIRDRGEETQYF.

As regards this clonotype: It may be a read error: a sequence one base away is much more abundant. This chain joins TRBV27 and TRBJ2-1, with TRBD2 matching 10 bases. The germline V gene encodes CDR1 MNHEY and CDR2 SMNVEV (reference sequence). This CDR3 contains 16 residues. V shed 4 bases, J shed 10 bases, and the junction held 13 bases outside the gene matches. The CDR3 DNA follows: TGTGCCAGCAGTTCCCCGACTAGCGGGTTACCCTACGAGCAGTTCTTC. This gives the protein CASSSPTSGLPYEQFF.

The chain links TRBV2 to TRBJ2-2, with D tentatively TRBD1 or TRBD2 (7 bases each). The V gene lost 11 bases and the J gene lost 9 bases, with 22 bases spanning the gap. CDR3 length: 14 residues. Germline V lookup: CDR1 SNHLY, CDR2 FYNNEI. The CDR3 spells CAGGRQGLPWELFF. The DNA of the CDR3 is TGTGCCGGAGGACGACAGGGACTACCCTGGGAGCTGTTTTTT.

A few counts support this clonotype. The chain links TRBV29-1 to TRBJ2-2, with TRBD2 matching over 13 bases. CDR1 and CDR2 from the germline V gene are SQVTM and ANQGSEA. The length of the CDR3 is 15 residues. V lost 8 bases, J lost 3 bases, and 6 bases stayed unmatched. The CDR3 sequence: CSPWTSGGDTGELFF. The CDR3 DNA sequence: TGCAGCCCCTGGACTAGCGGGGGTGACACCGGGGAGCTGTTTTTT.

A few counts support this clonotype. This chain joins TRBV7-2 and TRBJ1-1; no firm D call. Germline CDR1 and CDR2: SGHTA and FQGNSA. CDR3 length equals 16 residues. V lost 5 bases, J lost 5 bases, and 21 bases lay in between. DNA for the CDR3: TGTGCCAGCAGCGATAGCGGGTACGGGGTTGGGACTGAAGCTTTCTTT. Translating gives CASSDSGYGVGTEAFF.

This clonotype was observed many times. V usage is TRBV12-3 or TRBV12-4 and J usage is TRBJ2-7; D is possibly TRBD2 (5 bases). Deletions cut 5 bases from V and 4 bases from J, with 12 bases between. The CDR3 runs to 13 residues. In DNA form, the CDR3 reads TGTGCCAGCAGTCCCCGGACTTATTACGAGCAGTACTTC. It specifies CASSPRTYYEQYF.

The V and J genes are TRBV11-2 and TRBJ2-5; possibly TRBD1 for D (5 bases). The CDR3 is 15 residues long. V was cut by 3 bases and J by 0 bases, with 11 bases left in between. Germline V gene sequence: CDR1 SGHAT, CDR2 FQNNGV. The CDR3 loop is CASSFSTGHQETQYF. Written as DNA, the CDR3 is TGTGCCAGCAGCTTCTCCACAGGCCACCAAGAGACCCAGTACTTC.

The J gene is TRBJ2-3, the V gene TRBV28; no definite D call. The V gene lost 9 bases and the J gene lost 6 bases, with 7 bases spanning the gap. Germline lookup yields CDR1 MDHEN and CDR2 SYDVKM. This CDR3 comprises 10 residues. CDR3: CARPWDTQYF. CDR3 coding DNA: TGTGCCAGACCCTGGGATACGCAGTATTTT.

With respect to this clonotype: A much larger clonotype is one base distant, so this may be a read error. This chain joins TRBV4-2 and TRBJ2-1; no definite D call. The assigned J gene may be wrong: the sequence end matches TRBJ2-7 better. This CDR3 has 14 residues. Germline assignment: CDR1 LGHNA and CDR2 YNFKEQ. CDR3 in amino acids: CASSHGLAYNEQYF. The CDR3 DNA is TGTGCCAGCAGCCATGGTCTGGCCTACAATGAGCAGTACTTC.

The V gene is TRBV29-1, the J gene TRBJ2-2, with 7 bases aligning to TRBD1. The CDR3 sequence is 15 residues long. Trimming took 4 bases from V and 0 from J; bases not matched to a gene: 5. From germline, CDR1 is SQVTM and CDR2 ANQGSEA. CDR3 loop: CSVGGDSANTGELFF. CDR3 in DNA: TGCAGCGTTGGTGGGGACAGTGCGAACACCGGGGAGCTGTTTTTT.

The chain couples TRBV4-2 to TRBJ2-5, with D hard to call. The germline V gene has CDR1 LGHNA and CDR2 YNFKEQ. V was clipped by 3 bases and J by 3 bases, with 8 bases between them. The CDR3 is made up of 13 amino acids. CDR3 DNA sequence: TGTGCCAGCAGCCAGATGGGCAAAGAGACCCAGTACTTC. As protein: CASSQMGKETQYF.

This clonotype appeared a few times. The chain is built from TRBV20-1 and TRBJ2-7; either TRBD1 or TRBD2 may supply D (6 bases each). Per the germline V gene, CDR1 is DFQATT and CDR2 is SNEGSKA (reference sequence). The CDR3 spans 13 residues. With 8 bases removed from V and 3 bases from J, the gap between germline ends came to 17 bases. CDR3 DNA sequence: TGCAGTCCAATGCGGGACATACTCTACGAGCAGTACTTC. It is translated as CSPMRDILYEQYF.

The chain joins TRBV25-1 to TRBJ1-4, with 8 bases lining up with TRBD1. The CDR3 length is 14 residues. The V and J ends lost 6 bases and 4 bases, in that order; junction bases with no gene match: 4. The germline V gene encodes CDR1 MGHDK and CDR2 SYGVNS. CDR3 sequence: CASRRQGLNEKLFF. CDR3 coding DNA: TGTGCCAGCAGAAGACAGGGGCTTAATGAAAAACTGTTTTTT. The whole variable domain, filled in from reference TRBV25-1 and TRBJ1-4, reads EADIYQTPRYLVIGTGKKITLECSQTMGHDKMYWYQQDPGMELHLIHYSYGVNSTEKGDLSSESTVSRIRTEHFPLTLESARPSHTSQYLCASRRQGLNEKLFFGSGTQLSVL.

This clonotype has only one observation. One base away lies a much larger clone, so this may be a sequencing read error. The chain uses TRBV12-3 or TRBV12-4 and TRBJ2-5; 9 bases fit TRBD2. There are 15 residues in the CDR3. The CDR3 DNA sequence: TGTGCCGGCAGTTTTTTGGCTAGCGGGAAAGAGACCCAGTACTTC. The encoded protein is CAGSFLASGKETQYF.

This clonotype has just a few counts. The CDR3 sequence is CASSSQFRSYGYTF. The CDR3 DNA reads as TGTGCCAGCAGCTCCCAATTCCGATCCTATGGCTACACCTTC. This rearrangement joins TRBV5-5 to TRBJ1-2; the D is unclear. The CDR3 totals 14 residues. The germline V gene has CDR1 SGHKS and CDR2 YYEKEE (reference sequence). The V end lost 3 bases, the J end lost 4 bases, and 13 bases lay between the germline ends. Full variable domain (missing parts from reference TRBV5-5 and TRBJ1-2): DAGVTQSPTHLIKTRGQQVTLRCSPISGHKSVSWYQQVLGQGPQFIFQYYEKEERGRGNFPDRFSARQFPNYSSELNVNALLLGDSALYLCASSSQFRSYGYTFGSGTRLTVV.

This clonotype was counted between two and nine times. V usage is TRBV5-1 and J usage is TRBJ2-3; D ambiguous. There are 16 residues in the CDR3. Germline V CDR1 and CDR2: SGHRS, YFSETQ. Trimming removed 0 bases from V and 4 bases from J, with 15 bases in between. CDR3 protein: CASSLEWAFLSDTQYF. Here the CDR3 DNA reads TGCGCCAGCAGCTTGGAATGGGCCTTTCTCTCAGATACGCAGTATTTT.

This clonotype was detected many times. V usage is TRBV28 and J usage is TRBJ2-7, with 9 bases that match TRBD1. In germline, CDR1 is MDHEN, CDR2 SYDVKM. The CDR3 is made up of 15 amino acids. The V and J ends lost 6 bases and 5 bases, in that order; junction bases with no gene match: 11. The CDR3 loop is CASRPVGQGFDEQYF. The CDR3 bases are TGTGCCAGCAGACCCGTTGGACAGGGGTTTGACGAGCAGTACTTC.

This chain uses TRBV20-1 with TRBJ2-7; TRBD2 aligns across 7 bases. There are 14 residues in the CDR3. CDR1 DFQATT and CDR2 SNEGSKA come from the germline V gene (reference sequence). The V gene end was trimmed by 0 bases and the J gene end by 3 bases; junction bases not matched to a gene: 5. CDR3: CSARDPAGNYEQYF. In nucleotides, the CDR3 is TGCAGTGCTAGAGATCCAGCGGGGAACTACGAGCAGTACTTC.